Following are 23 T cell receptor beta chains from one sample sequenced in a study of cytomegalovirus exposure and HLA in healthy donors (dated by TCRdb to about 2017). The library was made by the immunoSEQ multiplex PCR assay. TCRdb retrieved this table from immuneACCESS and kept in-frame rearrangements only. Not all clones are present; in checked studies, unresolved V genes account for under half, and no reason is known for the remainder. For this sample there are tens of thousands of clones; roughly 96% appear just once. Over 2% of the sample is held by the ten biggest clonotypes. Input material: PBMCs. The receptors here all came from a man between 18 and 29 years old in good health and CMV-seronegative.

This chain connects TRBV6-5 to TRBJ1-1; 9 bases align to TRBD1. CDR1 is MNHEY, CDR2 SVGAGI, per germline. With 0 bases clipped from V and 8 bases from J, the junction kept 4 bases outside the gene matches. The CDR3 is made up of 14 amino acids. The CDR3 DNA sequence: TGTGCCAGCAGTTACTCACCCGGGACAGGGGAAGCTTTCTTT. As protein: CASSYSPGTGEAFF.

CDR3: CASSYYREETQYF. CDR3 nucleotides: TGTGCCAGCAGTTACTACAGGGAAGAGACCCAGTACTTC. This sequence joins TRBV6-6 and TRBJ2-5; possible D gene TRBD1, 6 bases. V was trimmed by 1 base and J by 3 bases, leaving 6 bases between them. There are 13 residues in the CDR3. Germline V gene data show CDR1 as MNHNY and CDR2 as SVGAGI (reference sequence).

The chain is built from TRBV28 and TRBJ1-2, with D perhaps TRBD1 (6 bases). This CDR3 region has 13 residues. V dropped 2 bases and J dropped 7 bases, with 11 bases sitting between them. Germline V gives CDR1 MDHEN, CDR2 SYDVKM. DNA for the CDR3: TGTGCCAGCAGTTTAGGACAGCTAGGTGGCTACACCTTC. It yields the protein CASSLGQLGGYTF.

V is TRBV4-1 and J is TRBJ2-1; 7 bases are a match to TRBD1. In germline, CDR1 is MGHRA, CDR2 YSYEKL. CDR3 length equals 14 residues. V gave up 0 bases and J gave up 12 bases; unmatched junction bases: 8. The CDR3 nucleotides read TGCGCCAGCAGCCAAGACAGGGGGATCCACGTGCAGTTCTTC. Residues: CASSQDRGIHVQFF.

The CDR3: CASSLGQDNEKLFF. The CDR3 DNA is TGTGCCAGCAGTTTAGGGCAGGATAATGAAAAACTGTTTTTT. The chain links TRBV28 to TRBJ1-4, with no clear D. Trimming took off 2 bases at V and 4 bases at J, with 8 bases between the two ends. CDR1 is MDHEN and CDR2 is SYDVKM in the germline V gene. CDR3 size: 14 residues.

This chain uses TRBV19 with TRBJ1-4; no clear D. This CDR3 comprises 16 residues. Germline CDR1 is LNHDA and CDR2 is SQIVND (reference sequence). The V end lost 3 bases, the J end lost 0 bases, and 11 bases lay between the germline ends. CDR3 nucleotides: TGTGCCAGTAGTATCAGGAAGCCCGCAACTAATGAAAAACTGTTTTTT. Amino acid sequence: CASSIRKPATNEKLFF.

The chain joins TRBV7-8 to TRBJ1-1; D unresolved. Trimming pared 1 base from V and 1 base from J, leaving 7 bases between. The germline CDR1 and CDR2 sequences are SGHVS and FQNEAQ. The CDR3 has 14 residues. The CDR3 spells CASSLDTGNTEAFF. The CDR3, as DNA: TGTGCCAGCAGCTTAGATACGGGGAACACTGAAGCTTTCTTT.

The genes are TRBV23-1 and TRBJ2-6; D is possibly TRBD1 (7 bases). TRBV23-1 is identified as an open reading frame with a role that is uncertain. Trimming took 3 bases from V and 0 from J, leaving 21 bases between them. The CDR3 totals 20 residues. The CDR3, as DNA: TGCGCCAGCAGTCAGGGATCGGGGGACAGTAAGACCTCTGGGGCCAACGTCCTGACTTTC. Translating gives CASSQGSGDSKTSGANVLTF.

The chain joins TRBV5-1 to TRBJ2-6, with 14 positions matching TRBD2. With 5 bases clipped from V and 0 bases from J, the junction kept 22 bases outside the gene matches. This CDR3 has 24 residues. In germline, CDR1 is SGHRS, CDR2 YFSETQ. This CDR3 is CASRPRTGLAGGTRSSSGANVLTF. In nucleotides, the CDR3 is TGCGCCAGCAGGCCAAGAACAGGACTAGCGGGAGGAACCCGAAGTAGCTCTGGGGCCAACGTCCTGACTTTC.

V usage is TRBV4-1 and J usage is TRBJ2-7, with 7 bases identical to TRBD1. The germline V gene has CDR1 MGHRA and CDR2 YSYEKL. J gave up 9 bases and V 3 bases, and 11 bases lay outside the gene matches. This CDR3 region has 14 residues. The CDR3 here is CASSQETGTTRQYF. The CDR3 DNA follows: TGCGCCAGCAGCCAGGAGACAGGGACAACAAGGCAGTACTTC.

The V gene is TRBV5-1, the J gene TRBJ2-3; 7 bases are shared with TRBD2. Germline CDR1 reads SGHRS; CDR2 reads YFSETQ. V gave up 4 bases and J gave up 1 base; unmatched junction bases: 3. The CDR3 loop spans 14 amino acids. DNA of the CDR3: TGCGCCAGCAGCACTCTAGCGGGCACAGATACGCAGTATTTT. Translated: CASSTLAGTDTQYF.

This chain connects TRBV7-6 to TRBJ1-1; TRBD1 matches at 8 bases. Unmatched junction bases numbered 6, after V lost 5 bases and J lost 1 base. The CDR3 extends over 15 amino acids. Looked up from germline, CDR1 is SGHVS and CDR2 is FNYEAQ. The CDR3 region has the DNA TGTGCCAGCAGCCAAGGACAGGGAGGGAACACTGAAGCTTTCTTT. Translation gives CASSQGQGGNTEAFF.

This chain connects TRBV6-5 to TRBJ1-1; D perhaps matches TRBD1 (6 bases). CDR3 length: 13 residues. CDR1 and CDR2 (germline): MNHEY, SVGAGI. V lost 5 bases to trimming and J lost 7 bases, with 14 bases between them. CDR3 in amino acids: CASSRGADSEAFF. The DNA of the CDR3 is TGTGCCAGCAGTCGGGGGGCTGATAGTGAAGCTTTCTTT.

The CDR3 spells CASSQDPGGISEAFF. The CDR3 DNA follows: TGCGCCAGCAGCCAAGATCCAGGGGGCATCTCTGAAGCTTTCTTT. The V and J genes are TRBV4-1 and TRBJ1-1, with TRBD1 identical over 8 bases. Trimming at V came to 0 bases and at J to 6 bases, leaving 6 bases not matched to a gene. CDR3 length: 15 residues. CDR1 MGHRA and CDR2 YSYEKL come from the germline V gene.

The rearrangement links TRBV5-5 to TRBJ2-6, with D possibly being TRBD1 (6 bases). Germline CDR1 is SGHKS and CDR2 is YYEKEE (reference sequence). This CDR3 has 18 residues. Trimming cost V 1 base and J 0 bases, with 14 bases left between them. CDR3 DNA: TGTGCCAGCAGCTTGTTGGCAGGGGACCTCTCTGGGGCCAACGTCCTGACTTTC. Translated: CASSLLAGDLSGANVLTF.

This chain connects TRBV5-6 to TRBJ1-2, with a possible D match to TRBD1 (5 bases). V shed 0 bases and J shed 4 bases, with 7 bases lying between them. CDR1 is SGHDT, CDR2 YYEEEE, per germline. CDR3 length equals 13 residues. The CDR3 loop reads CASSLGGSYGYTF. The CDR3 DNA reads TGTGCCAGCAGCTTGGGGGGCAGCTATGGCTACACCTTC.

The genes are TRBV6-5 and TRBJ1-1, with TRBD1 identical over 8 bases. Germline CDR1 MNHEY, CDR2 SVGAGI. After removal of 5 bases from V and 3 bases from J, the junction contained 2 bases not matched to a gene. This CDR3 is built from 13 residues. CDR3 coding DNA: TGTGCCAGCAGTACACAGGGGGACACTGAAGCTTTCTTT. It codes for CASSTQGDTEAFF.

This chain joins TRBV14 and TRBJ2-7; 7 bases fit TRBD1. This CDR3 contains 15 residues. The junction had 13 bases not matched to a gene; V was cut back by 5 bases and J by 6 bases. CDR1 and CDR2 (germline): SGHDN, FVKESK. CDR3: CASSTTDSQGVEQYF. In DNA form, the CDR3 reads TGTGCCAGCAGCACTACAGACTCCCAGGGGGTCGAGCAGTACTTC.

This clone was seen once. The rearrangement links TRBV29-1 to TRBJ2-3; 7 bases align to TRBD1. The CDR3 covers 13 residues. The junction had 2 bases not matched to a gene; V was cut back by 1 base and J by 4 bases. The V gene's germline CDR1 is SQVTM and CDR2 ANQGSEA. For the CDR3, the DNA is TGCAGCGTTGAAGGACAGGGCCCAGATACGCAGTATTTT. Translating it yields CSVEGQGPDTQYF.

The chain employs TRBV15 and TRBJ1-1, with D perhaps matching TRBD1 (6 bases). Germline CDR1 LNHNV, CDR2 YYDKDF (reference sequence). V was trimmed by 1 base and J by 3 bases, leaving 24 bases between them. This CDR3 spans 19 amino acids. The CDR3 sequence is CATSRASLGGPIEDTEAFF. The CDR3 DNA follows: TGTGCCACCAGCAGAGCCTCTTTAGGGGGACCGATTGAGGACACTGAAGCTTTCTTT.

The CDR3 spells CATSRRGTEAFF. As DNA, the CDR3 is TGTGCCACCAGCAGAAGGGGGACTGAAGCTTTCTTT. The chain has TRBV15 and TRBJ1-1, with D tentatively TRBD1 (6 bases). Deletions cut 2 bases from V and 5 bases from J, with 6 bases between. The CDR3 spans 12 residues. Germline V gene sequence: CDR1 LNHNV, CDR2 YYDKDF (reference sequence). Full variable domain (remainder filled in from reference TRBV15 and TRBJ1-1): DAMVIQNPRYQVTQFGKPVTLSCSQTLNHNVMYWYQQKSSQAPKLLFHYYDKDFNNEADTPDNFQSRRPNTSFCFLDIRSPGLGDTAMYLCATSRRGTEAFFGQGTRLTVV.

The rearrangement links TRBV15 to TRBJ2-7, with 9 bases fitting TRBD1. After removal of 5 bases from V and 0 bases from J, the junction contained 2 bases not matched to a gene. Per the germline V gene, CDR1 is LNHNV and CDR2 is YYDKDF (reference sequence). The CDR3 runs 14 residues. CDR3 in DNA: TGTGCCACCAGCGGGGGACAGGGCTCCTACGAGCAGTACTTC. Protein product: CATSGGQGSYEQYF. Looking up the rest from reference TRBV15 and TRBJ2-7 gives the full variable domain: DAMVIQNPRYQVTQFGKPVTLSCSQTLNHNVMYWYQQKSSQAPKLLFHYYDKDFNNEADTPDNFQSRRPNTSFCFLDIRSPGLGDTAMYLCATSGGQGSYEQYFGPGTRLTVT.

J is TRBJ2-2 and V is TRBV11-2, with TRBD2 matching over 8 bases. CDR1 is SGHAT and CDR2 is FQNNGV in the germline V gene. The CDR3 runs to 13 residues. Trimming removed 11 bases from V and 3 bases from J; junction bases left unmatched: 5. The CDR3 is CAATGGYTGELFF. In DNA form, the CDR3 reads TGTGCCGCGACGGGAGGGTACACCGGGGAGCTGTTTTTT.